Listed below are T cell receptor beta chains from one sample, sequenced in a study of identical twins. TCRdb re-analysed the 5' RACE reads in MiXCR, keeping a single row per CDR3 protein. The sample lists a few hundred thousand distinct CDR3 sequences; more than 9% were seen once. These data are also associated with another study on yellow fever vaccine responses in identical twins.

The source material was CD8+ T cells sorted from blood. The receptors were sampled from a woman between 18 and 30 years old in good health. The CDR3 runs from the conserved cysteine through the conserved F or W. The D gene is left open where the match is weak. For some rows the clone size is stated as once, few or many, or as a class when expanded; others skip it.

j_call v_call clone_size d_call cdr3_aa cdr3_nt
TRBJ1-1 TRBV4-2 NA TRBD1 CASSQDDRGPGEAFF TGTGCCAGCAGCCAAGATGACAGGGGGCCGGGTGAAGCTTTCTTT
TRBJ2-1 TRBV2 few NA CASARTDNEQFF TGTGCCAGCGCCCGGACTGACAATGAGCAGTTCTTC
TRBJ2-3 TRBV24-1 NA TRBD2 CATSDPNYSGGTDTQYF TGTGCCACCAGTGATCCAAATTATAGCGGGGGCACAGATACGCAGTATTTT
TRBJ2-7 TRBV5-6 NA NA CASSAVGLLEQYF TGTGCCAGCAGCGCGGTTGGATTACTCGAGCAGTACTTC
TRBJ2-5 TRBV4-1 NA NA CASSLALEPPGEETQYF TGCGCCAGCAGCCTGGCTTTAGAACCCCCAGGCGAAGAGACCCAGTACTTC
TRBJ1-5 TRBV20-1 few NA CSAPRTGEGQPQHF TGCAGTGCTCCCAGAACAGGTGAAGGGCAGCCCCAGCATTTT
TRBJ1-5 TRBV9 NA TRBD1 CASSEGVDRGNQPQHF TGTGCCAGCAGCGAGGGGGTAGACAGGGGCAATCAGCCCCAGCATTTT
TRBJ2-3 TRBV28 NA NA CASLKEANTDTQYF TGTGCCAGCCTCAAGGAGGCTAACACAGATACGCAGTATTTT
TRBJ2-3 TRBV4-1 few TRBD2 CASSQLLAGGPQF TGCGCCAGCAGCCAGCTTCTAGCGGGAGGGCCTCAATTT
TRBJ2-7 TRBV12-3/TRBV12-4 many TRBD2 CASSTSGSSYEQYF TGTGCCAGCAGTACTAGCGGGAGCTCCTACGAGCAGTACTTC
TRBJ2-1 TRBV5-1 few NA CASSLNLASSYNEQFF TGCGCCAGCAGCTTAAACCTAGCGAGCTCCTACAATGAGCAGTTCTTC
TRBJ1-2 TRBV9 few TRBD1 CASRDRAEGYTF TGTGCCAGTAGAGACAGGGCTGAAGGCTACACCTTC
TRBJ2-1 TRBV5-1 many NA CASSLGRVSSYNEQFF TGCGCCAGCAGCTTGGGACGGGTCAGCTCCTACAATGAGCAGTTCTTC
TRBJ2-1 TRBV12-3/TRBV12-4 many TRBD2 CASSLASFREGGADEQFF TGTGCCAGCAGTTTAGCTTCCTTCCGCGAGGGAGGGGCTGATGAGCAGTTCTTC
TRBJ1-2 TRBV5-1 few NA CASSLALYGGYGYTF TGCGCCAGCAGCTTGGCCTTGTACGGGGGCTATGGCTACACCTTC
TRBJ2-7 TRBV4-2 many TRBD2 CASSPNLAGVYEQYF TGTGCCAGCAGCCCTAACCTAGCGGGGGTCTACGAGCAGTACTTC
TRBJ2-1 TRBV12-3/TRBV12-4 NA NA CASMWGYNEQFF TGTGCCAGCATGTGGGGGTACAATGAGCAGTTCTTC
TRBJ2-5 TRBV4-1 many NA CASSQGLKLQETQYF TGCGCCAGCAGCCAAGGTCTCAAGCTCCAAGAGACCCAGTACTTC
TRBJ1-5 TRBV7-9 few NA CASSLNTNQPQHF TGTGCCAGCAGCTTGAACACCAATCAGCCCCAGCATTTT
TRBJ2-1 TRBV15 few TRBD2 CATSRGTTAGGLSYNEQFF TGTGCCACCAGCAGAGGTACCACAGCGGGAGGGCTCTCCTACAATGAGCAGTTCTTC